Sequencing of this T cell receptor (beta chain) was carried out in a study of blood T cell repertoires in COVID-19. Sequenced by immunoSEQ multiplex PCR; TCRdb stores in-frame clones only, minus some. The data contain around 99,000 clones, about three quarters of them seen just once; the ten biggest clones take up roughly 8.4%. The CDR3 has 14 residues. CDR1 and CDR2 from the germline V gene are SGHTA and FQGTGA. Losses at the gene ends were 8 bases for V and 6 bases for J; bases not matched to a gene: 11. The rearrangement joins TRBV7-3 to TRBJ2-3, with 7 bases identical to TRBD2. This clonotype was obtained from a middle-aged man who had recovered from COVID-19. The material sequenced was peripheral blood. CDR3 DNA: TGTGCCAGCGCCCCGGGACTATCCACCGATACGCAGTATTTT. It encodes CASAPGLSTDTQYF.